The next 26 T cell receptor beta chains were all read from a single sample in a study of blood T cell repertoires in COVID-19. Sequencing used immunoSEQ multiplex PCR; TCRdb keeps in-frame clones, though not all of them. This sample carries roughly 400,000 clones, roughly 90% of them seen once, and the ten largest clones take around 1.7%. The material sequenced was PBMCs or T cells enriched from blood (not recorded which). These receptors all come from a young woman who had recovered from COVID-19.

The chain joins TRBV6-5 to TRBJ2-7; 8 bases fit TRBD1. CDR3 length: 13 amino acids. V trimming: 4 bases; J trimming: 5 bases; junction bases outside the gene matches: 4. CDR1 is MNHEY, CDR2 SVGAGI, per germline. The CDR3 loop reads CASSSTGVDEQYF. In DNA, the CDR3 is TGTGCCAGCAGTTCGACAGGGGTAGACGAGCAGTACTTC.

J is TRBJ1-2 and V is TRBV28; D may be TRBD1 (5 bases). Between the trimmed V and J ends, which lost 8 bases and 5 bases, there was a span of 24 bases. CDR3 length: 16 residues. Germline lookup yields CDR1 MDHEN and CDR2 SYDVKM. CDR3 sequence (DNA): TGTGCCAGCGATCGGGGGACCGTTCTTAAACTTTATGGCTACACCTTC. Protein: CASDRGTVLKLYGYTF.

The chain employs TRBV5-1 and TRBJ1-1; D not certain. Germline V gives CDR1 SGHRS, CDR2 YFSETQ. The V end was cut by 0 bases, the J end by 4 bases, with 16 bases between. The CDR3 covers 16 residues. DNA of the CDR3: TGCGCCAGCAGCTTGGCCGTTAAACGAGATAGCACTGAAGCTTTCTTT. Amino acid sequence: CASSLAVKRDSTEAFF.

This chain links TRBV2 with TRBJ2-5; TRBD1 matches at 8 bases. This CDR3 comprises 14 residues. Trimming at V came to 4 bases and at J to 1 base, leaving 2 bases not matched to a gene. CDR1 is SNHLY and CDR2 is FYNNEI in the germline V gene. CDR3 DNA: TGTGCCAGCAGTGCGGACAGGGCCCAAGAGACCCAGTACTTC. It yields the protein CASSADRAQETQYF.

The chain combines TRBV5-5 with TRBJ2-1, with D unresolved. CDR1 and CDR2 from the germline V gene are SGHKS and YYEKEE (reference sequence). V was cut by 0 bases and J by 2 bases, with 3 bases left in between. The CDR3 length is 13 residues. Here the CDR3 reads CASSLGPYNEQFF. DNA for the CDR3: TGTGCCAGCAGCTTGGGGCCCTACAATGAGCAGTTCTTC.

The chain links TRBV27 to TRBJ2-1, with TRBD2 identical over 12 bases. The CDR3 loop spans 18 amino acids. CDR1 is MNHEY and CDR2 is SMNVEV in the germline V gene (reference sequence). V gave up 4 bases and J gave up 3 bases; unmatched junction bases: 10. CDR3 nucleotides: TGTGCCAGCAGTTCAGGACTAGCGGGGAGTCTAGTCTACAATGAGCAGTTCTTC. It specifies CASSSGLAGSLVYNEQFF.

This sequence joins TRBV11-2 and TRBJ1-3, with D perhaps matching TRBD1 (5 bases). The germline V gene encodes CDR1 SGHAT and CDR2 FQNNGV. The V end was cut by 0 bases, the J end by 4 bases, with 10 bases between. The CDR3 totals 15 residues. The CDR3 bases are TGTGCCAGCAGCTTAGAATCAGGGAGGGGAAACACCATATATTTT. Its translation: CASSLESGRGNTIYF.

The chain couples TRBV4-2 to TRBJ1-1; D is uncertain. Germline values: CDR1 LGHNA, CDR2 YNFKEQ. The CDR3 length is 14 residues. Trimming removed 5 bases from V and 3 bases from J, with 13 bases in between. CDR3 region: CASSVGMIDTEAFF. In DNA, the CDR3 is TGTGCCAGCAGCGTCGGGATGATTGACACTGAAGCTTTCTTT.

The CDR3: CASSSSAGNIQYF. The CDR3 bases are TGTGCCAGCAGTTCGTCGGCAGGGAACATTCAGTACTTC. The chain links TRBV28 to TRBJ2-4, with TRBD1 as a possible D gene (5 bases). The CDR3 runs 13 residues. V was shortened by 4 bases and J by 7 bases, with 11 bases between the two germline ends. Germline lookup yields CDR1 MDHEN and CDR2 SYDVKM. Supplemented by reference TRBV28 and TRBJ2-4, the full variable domain reads DVKVTQSSRYLVKRTGEKVFLECVQDMDHENMFWYRQDPGLGLRLIYFSYDVKMKEKGDIPEGYSVSREKKERFSLILESASTNQTSMYLCASSSSAGNIQYFGAGTRLSVL.

V usage is TRBV4-2 and J usage is TRBJ2-1; 8 positions agree with TRBD2. J was trimmed by 6 bases and V by 5 bases; bases with no gene match: 6. CDR3 size: 14 residues. From germline, CDR1 is LGHNA and CDR2 YNFKEQ. The CDR3 coding sequence is TGTGCCAGCAGCTCCGGACTAGCATCCAATGAGCAGTTCTTC. This sequence encodes CASSSGLASNEQFF.

The chain is built from TRBV9 and TRBJ2-1; 13 bases fit TRBD2. Germline V gene sequence: CDR1 SGDLS, CDR2 YYNGEE. The V and J ends lost 3 bases and 6 bases, in that order; junction bases with no gene match: 6. This CDR3 has 16 residues. CDR3 residues: CASSGGLAGFLNEQFF. The CDR3 DNA sequence: TGTGCCAGCAGCGGGGGACTAGCGGGATTCCTCAATGAGCAGTTCTTC.

This rearrangement joins TRBV28 to TRBJ1-1, with no clear D. Germline-derived CDR1 and CDR2 are MDHEN and SYDVKM. The V and J ends lost 4 bases and 1 base respectively, with 10 bases between them. This CDR3 region has 14 residues. The DNA for the CDR3 is TGTGCCAGCAGTTCCACCTCCGGGAACACTGAAGCTTTCTTT. Encoded protein: CASSSTSGNTEAFF.

The chain carries TRBV9 and TRBJ2-3; maybe TRBD2 (6 bases). CDR3 size: 15 residues. V was pared by 2 bases and J by 2 bases, with 12 bases between. The germline gives CDR1 SGDLS, CDR2 YYNGEE. The CDR3 region has the DNA TGTGCCAGCAGCGTTTCCGGCGGGGTCACAGATACGCAGTATTTT. Protein sequence: CASSVSGGVTDTQYF.

V gene TRBV10-3 combines with J gene TRBJ2-7, with 10 bases lining up with TRBD2. CDR1 and CDR2 from the germline V gene are ENHRY and SYGVKD. V lost 7 bases and J lost 5; bases outside the gene matches: 8. The CDR3 has 14 residues. Here the CDR3 reads CAINPGTSVDEQYF. CDR3 nucleotide sequence: TGTGCCATCAATCCCGGGACTAGCGTGGACGAGCAGTACTTC.

The chain uses TRBV7-9 and TRBJ1-1; D unresolved. The CDR3 runs to 13 residues. V was pared by 3 bases and J by 1 base, with 6 bases between. Germline V CDR1 and CDR2: SEHNR, FQNEAQ (reference sequence). The CDR3: CASSFGGNTEAFF. CDR3 nucleotide sequence: TGTGCCAGCAGCTTTGGAGGGAACACTGAAGCTTTCTTT.

This clone was picked up one time. This chain uses TRBV12-3 or TRBV12-4 with TRBJ2-1, with 7 bases fitting TRBD1. V was clipped by 7 bases and J by 15 bases; unmatched bases: 9. The length of the CDR3 is 11 residues. The CDR3 DNA reads TGTGCCAGCACAAAACAGGGGTATCGGTTCTTC. Its translation: CASTKQGYRFF.

J is TRBJ1-1 and V is TRBV12-3 or TRBV12-4; TRBD1 matches at 9 bases. CDR3 length equals 13 residues. CDR3 amino acids: CATARDRDTEAFF. Here the CDR3 DNA reads TGTGCTACCGCCCGGGACAGGGACACTGAAGCTTTCTTT.

The V and J genes are TRBV30 and TRBJ2-7, with D perhaps matching TRBD1 (6 bases). CDR3 length: 13 amino acids. Germline V gene lookup returns CDR1 GTSNPN and CDR2 SVGIG (reference sequence). The V end was cut by 5 bases, the J end by 1 base, with 12 bases between. CDR3 amino acids: CAWRRDTSYEQYF. The CDR3 DNA is TGTGCCTGGCGACGGGACACTTCCTACGAGCAGTACTTC.

This chain joins TRBV19 and TRBJ2-2; the match to TRBD1 covers 11 bases. Germline V lookup: CDR1 LNHDA, CDR2 SQIVND (reference sequence). The V segment lost 0 bases and the J segment 5 bases; nucleotides outside the gene matches: 8. The CDR3 loop spans 18 amino acids. The CDR3 DNA reads as TGTGCCAGTAGTATAGATCCCTACGGACAGGGGGCGACCGGGGAGCTGTTTTTT. This translates into CASSIDPYGQGATGELFF.

The chain is built from TRBV4-2 and TRBJ1-2, with D unresolved. The V end lost 1 base, the J end lost 0 bases, and 9 bases lay between the germline ends. The CDR3 is 15 residues long. The germline V gene has CDR1 LGHNA and CDR2 YNFKEQ. CDR3 residues: CASSQVRGSNYGYTF. CDR3 sequence (DNA): TGTGCCAGCAGCCAAGTCCGCGGATCTAACTATGGCTACACCTTC.

J is TRBJ2-7 and V is TRBV6-1, with TRBD2 as a possible D gene (7 bases). The germline V gene has CDR1 MNHNS and CDR2 SASEGT. Trimming took 3 bases from V and 2 from J, leaving 14 bases between them. The CDR3 extends over 15 amino acids. CDR3 loop: CASSEGGAFPYEQYF. The CDR3 DNA reads as TGTGCCAGCAGTGAGGGGGGGGCTTTCCCCTACGAGCAGTACTTC.

Worth noting for this clone: Additional DNA sequences in this sample encode the identical CDR3. The V and J genes are TRBV11-2 and TRBJ1-4; 8 bases agree with TRBD1. The CDR3 consists of 13 residues. The trim removed 5 bases at V and 6 bases at J, leaving 2 bases unmatched. CDR1 is SGHAT, CDR2 FQNNGV, per germline. The CDR3 DNA is TGTGCCAGCAGCCCGGACAGGGATGAAAAACTGTTTTTT. Translating gives CASSPDRDEKLFF.

This chain uses TRBV19 with TRBJ2-2; D perhaps matches TRBD1 (6 bases). Germline V lookup: CDR1 LNHDA, CDR2 SQIVND (reference sequence). Trimming cost V 3 bases and J 5 bases, with 19 bases left between them. The CDR3 consists of 17 residues. CDR3 residues: CASSILGRGPFTGELFF. Written as DNA, the CDR3 is TGTGCCAGTAGTATCTTGGGCAGGGGCCCTTTTACCGGGGAGCTGTTTTTT.

CDR3 nucleotide sequence: TGTGCCAGCAGCTTGATCTGGGGAGAGAACACTGAAGCTTTCTTT. It encodes CASSLIWGENTEAFF. The chain couples TRBV5-4 to TRBJ1-1; D unclear. The CDR3 length is 15 residues. Germline V lookup: CDR1 SGHNT, CDR2 YYREEE (reference sequence). V lost 1 base and J lost 1, with 11 bases in between.

The rearrangement joins TRBV7-8 to TRBJ2-2, with TRBD1 matching over 7 bases. The J segment lost 0 bases and the V segment lost 7 bases, leaving 14 bases of the junction unmatched. This CDR3 contains 18 residues. Germline V CDR1 and CDR2: SGHVS, FQNEAQ. CDR3 DNA sequence: TGTGCCAGCACCTCATTTTTTTCGACAGGGACGAACACCGGGGAGCTGTTTTTT. This gives the protein CASTSFFSTGTNTGELFF.

CDR3 residues: CASSPGHNEKLFF. The CDR3 coding sequence is TGTGCCAGCAGTCCGGGACATAATGAAAAACTGTTTTTT. J is TRBJ1-4 and V is TRBV6-5; tentatively, D is TRBD1 (6 bases). The V end was cut by 5 bases, the J end by 4 bases, with 8 bases between. This CDR3 comprises 13 residues. Germline-derived CDR1 and CDR2 are MNHEY and SVGAGI.